These T cell receptor beta chains were read from a single sample in a study of beta chain features in type 1 diabetes. This table comes from immunoSEQ multiplex PCR, and its TCRdb copy is limited to in-frame clones, with some not included. Among 400,000 to 550,000 clones listed, 9.5% to 12% were seen once. Sequenced material: naive CD4+ T cells from blood. All receptors come from a woman aged 18-30 years in good health. CDR3s include the opening cysteine and the closing phenylalanine or tryptophan. Fields, in order: V gene, J gene, D gene, clone size, CDR3 protein, CDR3 DNA. The D gene is left open where the match is weak. Clone size appears in some rows only: once, few, many, or a class for an expanded clone.

v_gene: TRBV27
j_gene: TRBJ2-7
d_gene: -
abundance: -
CDR3aa: CASRGSSGAAYEQYF
CDR3nt: TGTGCCAGCCGAGGAAGCTCCGGGGCAGCCTACGAGCAGTACTTC

v_gene: TRBV7-2
j_gene: TRBJ2-7
d_gene: TRBD2
abundance: few
CDR3aa: CASSRTSGSYEQYF
CDR3nt: TGTGCCAGCAGCCGGACTAGCGGGAGCTACGAGCAGTACTTC

v_gene: TRBV29-1
j_gene: TRBJ1-4
d_gene: -
abundance: few
CDR3aa: CSVGKGAVANEKLFF
CDR3nt: TGCAGCGTTGGAAAGGGAGCAGTGGCTAATGAAAAACTGTTTTTT

v_gene: TRBV2
j_gene: TRBJ2-6
d_gene: -
abundance: few
CDR3aa: CASTRPSGANVLTF
CDR3nt: TGTGCCAGCACCAGACCTTCTGGGGCCAACGTCCTGACTTTC

v_gene: TRBV5-6
j_gene: TRBJ2-5
d_gene: TRBD2
abundance: -
CDR3aa: CASRRLALIQETQYF
CDR3nt: TGTGCCAGCCGCCGACTAGCCTTGATCCAAGAGACCCAGTACTTC

v_gene: TRBV20-1
j_gene: TRBJ2-5
d_gene: -
abundance: -
CDR3aa: CSADLKETQYF
CDR3nt: TGCAGTGCTGACTTAAAAGAGACCCAGTACTTC

v_gene: TRBV28
j_gene: TRBJ1-2
d_gene: TRBD1
abundance: few
CDR3aa: CASSLLDRGGYGYTF
CDR3nt: TGTGCCAGCAGTTTATTGGACAGGGGAGGATATGGCTACACCTTC

v_gene: TRBV7-2
j_gene: TRBJ1-2
d_gene: -
abundance: few
CDR3aa: CASSLQGYGYTF
CDR3nt: TGTGCCAGCAGCTTACAAGGCTATGGCTACACCTTC

v_gene: TRBV9
j_gene: TRBJ2-1
d_gene: -
abundance: few
CDR3aa: CASSVVWGTYNEQFF
CDR3nt: TGTGCCAGCAGCGTAGTATGGGGTACCTACAATGAGCAGTTCTTC

v_gene: TRBV5-1
j_gene: TRBJ2-2
d_gene: -
abundance: -
CDR3aa: CASSLVALTGELFF
CDR3nt: TGCGCCAGCAGCTTGGTGGCCCTTACCGGGGAGCTGTTTTTT

v_gene: TRBV6-6
j_gene: TRBJ2-4
d_gene: TRBD1
abundance: -
CDR3aa: CASSYGQGEVKNIQYF
CDR3nt: TGTGCCAGCAGTTACGGACAGGGGGAAGTCAAAAACATTCAGTACTTC

v_gene: TRBV12-5
j_gene: TRBJ2-1
d_gene: -
abundance: -
CDR3aa: CASGTEYNEQFF
CDR3nt: TGTGCTAGTGGCACGGAATACAATGAGCAGTTCTTC

v_gene: TRBV27
j_gene: TRBJ2-3
d_gene: TRBD1
abundance: -
CDR3aa: CASTSTGQRPTDTQYF
CDR3nt: TGTGCCAGCACCTCAACGGGACAGCGACCCACAGATACGCAGTATTTT

v_gene: TRBV18
j_gene: TRBJ1-1
d_gene: -
abundance: -
CDR3aa: CASSPSESGLNTEAFF
CDR3nt: TGTGCCAGCTCACCTTCCGAAAGTGGATTGAACACTGAAGCTTTCTTT

v_gene: TRBV10-3
j_gene: TRBJ2-3
d_gene: -
abundance: -
CDR3aa: CAVAPQGSTDTQYF
CDR3nt: TGTGCCGTGGCCCCCCAGGGCTCGACAGATACGCAGTATTTT

v_gene: TRBV28
j_gene: TRBJ2-1
d_gene: TRBD1
abundance: few
CDR3aa: CASSAPGAGGLF
CDR3nt: TGTGCCAGCAGTGCCCCCGGGGCAGGGGGACTCTTC

v_gene: TRBV7-2
j_gene: TRBJ2-7
d_gene: -
abundance: -
CDR3aa: CASSLGGPFYEQYF
CDR3nt: TGTGCCAGCAGCTTAGGGGGCCCGTTCTACGAGCAGTACTTC

v_gene: TRBV15
j_gene: TRBJ2-3
d_gene: -
abundance: few
CDR3aa: CATSRADTQYF
CDR3nt: TGTGCCACCAGCAGAGCGGATACGCAGTATTTT

v_gene: TRBV7-9
j_gene: TRBJ1-1
d_gene: TRBD1
abundance: few
CDR3aa: CASSFRQGKTEAFF
CDR3nt: TGTGCCAGCAGCTTTAGACAGGGGAAGACTGAAGCTTTCTTT

v_gene: TRBV2
j_gene: TRBJ2-1
d_gene: TRBD1
abundance: few
CDR3aa: CASGRDRSSYNEQFF
CDR3nt: TGTGCCAGCGGTAGGGACAGGAGCTCCTACAATGAGCAGTTCTTC

v_gene: TRBV7-2
j_gene: TRBJ2-5
d_gene: TRBD1
abundance: once
CDR3aa: CASSLVQGRETQYF
CDR3nt: TGTGCCAGCAGCTTAGTACAGGGGAGAGAGACCCAGTACTTC

v_gene: TRBV4-2
j_gene: TRBJ2-7
d_gene: TRBD1
abundance: few
CDR3aa: CASSRRQGYEQYF
CDR3nt: TGTGCCAGCAGCCGCCGACAGGGATACGAGCAGTACTTC

v_gene: TRBV7-3
j_gene: TRBJ2-7
d_gene: TRBD2
abundance: few
CDR3aa: CASSLQLAASYEQYF
CDR3nt: TGTGCCAGCAGCTTACAACTAGCGGCCTCCTACGAGCAGTACTTC

v_gene: TRBV29-1
j_gene: TRBJ1-3
d_gene: TRBD1
abundance: -
CDR3aa: CSVTGPGNTIYF
CDR3nt: TGCAGCGTGACAGGGCCTGGAAACACCATATATTTT

v_gene: TRBV28
j_gene: TRBJ2-1
d_gene: -
abundance: -
CDR3aa: CASSNAQGFGEQFF
CDR3nt: TGTGCCAGCAGTAATGCTCAGGGCTTCGGTGAGCAGTTCTTC

v_gene: TRBV19
j_gene: TRBJ2-1
d_gene: -
abundance: few
CDR3aa: CASSIRSRLVRDNEQFF
CDR3nt: TGTGCCAGTAGTATACGGTCCCGACTAGTTCGTGACAATGAGCAGTTCTTC

v_gene: TRBV18
j_gene: TRBJ1-2
d_gene: TRBD1
abundance: -
CDR3aa: CASSPNPGQKNYGYTF
CDR3nt: TGTGCCAGCTCACCGAATCCGGGACAGAAAAACTATGGCTACACCTTC